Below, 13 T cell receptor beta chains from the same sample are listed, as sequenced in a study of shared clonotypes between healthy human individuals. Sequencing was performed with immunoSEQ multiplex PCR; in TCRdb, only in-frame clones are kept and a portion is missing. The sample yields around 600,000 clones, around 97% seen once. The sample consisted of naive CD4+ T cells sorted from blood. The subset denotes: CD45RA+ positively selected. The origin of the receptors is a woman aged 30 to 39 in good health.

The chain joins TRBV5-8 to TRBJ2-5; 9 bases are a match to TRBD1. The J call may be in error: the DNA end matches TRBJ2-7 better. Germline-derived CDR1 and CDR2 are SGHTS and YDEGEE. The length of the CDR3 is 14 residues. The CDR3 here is CASSYRTGDYEQYF. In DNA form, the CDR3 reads TGTGCCAGCAGCTACAGGACAGGGGACTACGAGCAGTACTTC.

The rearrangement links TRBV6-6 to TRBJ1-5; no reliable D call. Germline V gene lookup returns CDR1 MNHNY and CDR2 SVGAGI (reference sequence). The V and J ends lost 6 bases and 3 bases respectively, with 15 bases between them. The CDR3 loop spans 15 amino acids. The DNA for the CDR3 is TGTGCCAGCAGGCCAGGCGTTGCCCCCAATCAGCCCCAGCATTTT. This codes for CASRPGVAPNQPQHF.

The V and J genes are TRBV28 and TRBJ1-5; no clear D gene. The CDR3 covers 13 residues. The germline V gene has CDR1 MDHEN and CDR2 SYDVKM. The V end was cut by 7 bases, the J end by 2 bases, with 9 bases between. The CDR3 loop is CASTTLGNQPQHF. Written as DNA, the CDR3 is TGTGCCAGCACTACACTAGGCAATCAGCCCCAGCATTTT.

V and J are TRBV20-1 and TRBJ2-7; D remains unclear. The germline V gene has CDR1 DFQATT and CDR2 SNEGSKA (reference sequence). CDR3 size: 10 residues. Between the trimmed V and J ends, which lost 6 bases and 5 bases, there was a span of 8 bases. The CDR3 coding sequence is TGCAGTGCCCTCCGTCACGAGCAGTACTTC. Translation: CSALRHEQYF.

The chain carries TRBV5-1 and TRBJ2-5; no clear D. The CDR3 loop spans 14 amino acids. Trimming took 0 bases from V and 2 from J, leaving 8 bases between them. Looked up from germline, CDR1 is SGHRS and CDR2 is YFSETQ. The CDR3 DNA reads TGCGCCAGCAGCTTGGGCCAGAGACAAGAGACCCAGTACTTC. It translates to CASSLGQRQETQYF.

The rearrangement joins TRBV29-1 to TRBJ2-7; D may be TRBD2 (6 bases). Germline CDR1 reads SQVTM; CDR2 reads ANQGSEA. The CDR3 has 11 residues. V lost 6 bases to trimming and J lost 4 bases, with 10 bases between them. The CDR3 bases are TGCAGCGTATCCCGGGGGTACGAGCAGTACTTC. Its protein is CSVSRGYEQYF.

The CDR3 is CASSWPGLAGDTGELFF. The CDR3 DNA is TGTGCCAGCAGTTGGCCGGGACTAGCGGGAGACACCGGGGAGCTGTTTTTT. The rearrangement uses TRBV28 and TRBJ2-2; 14 nucleotides line up with TRBD2. V trimming: 4 bases; J trimming: 3 bases; junction bases outside the gene matches: 4. CDR3 length: 17 residues. Germline V CDR1 and CDR2: MDHEN, SYDVKM.

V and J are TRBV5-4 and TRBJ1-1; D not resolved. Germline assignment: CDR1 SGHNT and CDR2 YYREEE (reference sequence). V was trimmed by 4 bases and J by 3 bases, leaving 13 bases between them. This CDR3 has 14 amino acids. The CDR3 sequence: CASSRKTGDTEAFF. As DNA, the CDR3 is TGTGCCAGCAGCCGAAAGACCGGTGACACTGAAGCTTTCTTT.

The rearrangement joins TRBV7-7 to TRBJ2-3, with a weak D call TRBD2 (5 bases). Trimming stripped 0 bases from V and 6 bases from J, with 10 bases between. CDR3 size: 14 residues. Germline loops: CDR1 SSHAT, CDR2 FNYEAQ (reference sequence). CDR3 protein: CASSLAPLGDTQYF. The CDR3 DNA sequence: TGTGCCAGCAGCTTAGCCCCACTAGGGGATACGCAGTATTTT.

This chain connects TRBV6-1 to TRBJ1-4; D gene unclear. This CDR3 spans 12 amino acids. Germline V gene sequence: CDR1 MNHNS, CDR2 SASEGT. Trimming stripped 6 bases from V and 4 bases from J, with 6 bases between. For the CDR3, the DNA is TGTGCCAGCAGCGTGGATAATGAAAAACTGTTTTTT. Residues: CASSVDNEKLFF.

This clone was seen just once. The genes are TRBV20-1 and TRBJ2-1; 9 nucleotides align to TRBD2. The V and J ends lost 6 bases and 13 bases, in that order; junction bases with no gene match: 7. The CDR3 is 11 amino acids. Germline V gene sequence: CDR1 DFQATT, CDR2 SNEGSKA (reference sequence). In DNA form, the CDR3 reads TGCAGTGCAGGCATCGGGACTAGCCAGTTCTTC. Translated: CSAGIGTSQFF.

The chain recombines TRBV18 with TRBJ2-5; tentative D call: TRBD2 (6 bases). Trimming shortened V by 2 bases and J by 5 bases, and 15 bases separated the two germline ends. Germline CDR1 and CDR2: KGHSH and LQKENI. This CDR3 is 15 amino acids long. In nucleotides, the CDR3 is TGTGCCAGCTCACCAGACGGGGGTTTGCGGGAGACCCAGTACTTC. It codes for CASSPDGGLRETQYF.

CDR3 amino acids: CASSEVNRGGEKLFF. For the CDR3, the DNA is TGTGCCAGCAGCGAGGTCAACAGGGGTGGTGAAAAACTGTTTTTT. The J gene is TRBJ1-4, the V gene TRBV6-6; TRBD1 agrees at 7 bases. V dropped 6 bases and J dropped 7; count of bases not matched to a gene: 11. The length of the CDR3 is 15 residues. Germline V lookup: CDR1 MNHNY, CDR2 SVGAGI (reference sequence).